This T cell receptor (beta chain) is from a study of cytomegalovirus exposure and HLA in healthy donors. Study-level findings and limits: CMV antigen specificity of three CMV-associated chains was confirmed in vitro. Rarity held for most TCR sequences, but there were some public TCRs that occurred in many donors.

With 60 Vbeta and 13 Jbeta primers, the PCR was carried out. Here immunoSEQ multiplex PCR was the method, and the copy in TCRdb shows in-frame clones only, minus some. Counted here are approximately 77,000 clones, under 80% occurring once; the ten biggest clones make up 9.5% to 13%. Concerning this clone itself: Antigen unknown.

Sample: PBMCs. The receptor was derived from a male donor in good health and CMV-seropositive.

CDR3 sequence reads: CASSQDPPGGSTGNNSPLHF. CDR3 sequence (DNA): TGCGCCAGCAGTCAAGATCCGCCAGGGGGCAGCACGGGAAATAATTCACCCCTCCACTTT. The chain joins TRBV23-1 to TRBJ1-6; 8 bases map to TRBD1. TRBV23-1 is designated an ORF whose function remains uncertain. The CDR3 has 20 amino acids. The V segment lost 2 bases and the J segment 5 bases; nucleotides outside the gene matches: 17.